Following are 27 T cell receptor beta chains from one sample sequenced in a study of identical twins. TCRdb reanalysed the 5' RACE reads using MiXCR and keeps one entry per CDR3 protein. The sample has about 520,000 distinct CDR3 sequences; roughly 21% are singletons. The same data also contributed to another study, on T cells expressing NK-cell markers.

Sequences were obtained from CD4+ T cells sorted from blood. The receptors derive from a young woman in good health.

The rearrangement links TRBV7-8 to TRBJ2-6; possibly TRBD1 for D (6 bases). V was clipped by 5 bases and J by 0 bases, with 14 bases between them. The germline gives CDR1 SGHVS, CDR2 FQNEAQ. The CDR3 covers 17 residues. CDR3 region: CASSPRQVSSGANVLTF. The DNA for the CDR3 is TGTGCCAGCAGCCCCCGACAGGTTAGCTCTGGGGCCAACGTCCTGACTTTC.

The chain links TRBV6-6 to TRBJ2-5; weak D call: TRBD1 (5 bases). Trimming removed 5 bases at V and 4 bases at J, with 11 bases between. CDR1 and CDR2 from the germline V gene are MNHNY and SVGAGI (reference sequence). The CDR3 has 13 residues. CDR3 region: CASSQGRGETQYF. The DNA of the CDR3 is TGTGCCAGCAGTCAGGGTAGGGGAGAGACCCAGTACTTC.

The CDR3 reads CASISSLNSPLHF. The CDR3 DNA reads TGTGCCAGCATCTCGAGCCTTAATTCACCCCTCCACTTT. The chain has TRBV7-9 and TRBJ1-6, with unresolved D. Deletions cut 7 bases from V and 6 bases from J, with 10 bases between. CDR3 length: 13 amino acids. Germline loops: CDR1 SEHNR, CDR2 FQNEAQ (reference sequence).

The chain's CDR3 is CASSRRAGPPYNEQFF. CDR3 nucleotides: TGTGCCAGCAGCCGTCGTGCGGGACCCCCTTACAATGAGCAGTTCTTC. The chain combines TRBV3-1 with TRBJ2-1, with D possibly being TRBD2 (6 bases). The CDR3 length is 16 residues. The V end was cut by 4 bases, the J end by 4 bases, with 17 bases between. Germline V lookup: CDR1 LGHDT, CDR2 YNNKEL (reference sequence).

CDR3 nucleotide sequence: TGTGCCAGCGATGGGGACAGCCACGAGCAGTACTTC. Translating gives CASDGDSHEQYF. The gene calls are TRBV2 and TRBJ2-7; 7 bases are a match to TRBD1. CDR3 length: 12 residues. Germline V lookup: CDR1 SNHLY, CDR2 FYNNEI. The V segment lost 8 bases and the J segment 5 bases; nucleotides outside the gene matches: 6.

A few counts support this clonotype. V and J are TRBV10-3 and TRBJ2-5; perhaps TRBD2 as D (5 bases). The CDR3 length is 13 residues. Trimming cost V 4 bases and J 3 bases, with 9 bases left between them. Germline-derived CDR1 and CDR2 are ENHRY and SYGVKD. The CDR3 loop is CAISVKLEETQYF. Written as DNA, the CDR3 is TGTGCCATCAGTGTAAAACTAGAAGAGACCCAGTACTTC.

The rearrangement joins TRBV5-1 to TRBJ2-1; weak D call: TRBD2 (5 bases). V was cut by 0 bases and J by 0 bases, with 7 bases left in between. Germline CDR1 SGHRS, CDR2 YFSETQ. The CDR3 spans 15 residues. CDR3 DNA: TGCGCCAGCAGCTTGGAGCGGAACTCCTACAATGAGCAGTTCTTC. Its protein is CASSLERNSYNEQFF.

This clonotype has more than one count but fewer than ten. The chain links TRBV12-3 or TRBV12-4 to TRBJ1-2, with 12 positions matching TRBD1. Unmatched junction bases numbered 11, after V lost 6 bases and J lost 3 bases. This CDR3 has 17 amino acids. CDR3 in amino acids: CASRGPGQGAADYGYTF. The CDR3 bases are TGTGCCAGCAGAGGGCCGGGACAGGGGGCAGCTGACTATGGCTACACCTTC.

The chain combines TRBV20-1 with TRBJ2-2; D might be TRBD2 (5 bases). This CDR3 comprises 14 residues. Trimming took off 2 bases at V and 4 bases at J, with 11 bases between the two ends. In germline, CDR1 is DFQATT, CDR2 SNEGSKA (reference sequence). DNA for the CDR3: TGCAGTGCTAGAACTACTAGGTCCACCGGGGAGCTGTTTTTT. Protein sequence: CSARTTRSTGELFF.

In this sample, this clonotype turned up a few times. The V call is TRBV20-1, the J call TRBJ2-1; TRBD2 might be the D (6 bases). V was cut by 5 bases and J by 2 bases, with 13 bases left in between. Germline CDR1 reads DFQATT; CDR2 reads SNEGSKA (reference sequence). The CDR3 sequence is 14 residues long. The CDR3: CSAAPGLAYNEQFF. In DNA form, the CDR3 reads TGCAGTGCTGCACCGGGACTTGCCTACAATGAGCAGTTCTTC.

In this sample, this clonotype turned up many times. This rearrangement joins TRBV20-1 to TRBJ2-7; D is uncertain. Trimming cost V 4 bases and J 3 bases, with 7 bases left between them. The CDR3 has 11 residues. The germline V gene encodes CDR1 DFQATT and CDR2 SNEGSKA (reference sequence). CDR3 amino acids: CSANDGYEQYF. The CDR3 coding sequence is TGCAGTGCTAATGACGGCTACGAGCAGTACTTC.

Here the CDR3 reads CASRETLADRLYEQYF. In DNA, the CDR3 is TGTGCCAGCAGAGAAACACTAGCGGACCGACTCTACGAGCAGTACTTC. This rearrangement joins TRBV6-2 or TRBV6-3 to TRBJ2-7; 8 bases fit TRBD2. The CDR3 runs to 16 residues. The germline V gene has CDR1 MNHEY and CDR2 SVGEGT. Germline trimming cut 6 bases from V and 3 bases from J; bases unmatched to any gene: 13.

This clonotype was seen only a few times. V is TRBV20-1 and J is TRBJ2-5; the match to TRBD2 covers 8 bases. V was clipped by 6 bases and J by 5 bases; unmatched bases: 8. There are 13 residues in the CDR3. Germline CDR1 reads DFQATT; CDR2 reads SNEGSKA (reference sequence). The CDR3 reads CSAPGTRYETQYF. Written as DNA, the CDR3 is TGCAGTGCACCCGGGACTAGATACGAGACCCAGTACTTC.

In this sample, this clonotype turned up a few times. The chain joins TRBV7-6 to TRBJ2-1; 9 bases map to TRBD2. The CDR3 consists of 16 residues. V was pared by 2 bases and J by 9 bases, with 11 bases of the junction left unmatched. CDR1 is SGHVS, CDR2 FNYEAQ, per germline. The CDR3 is CASSLSGTSRFFEQFF. The DNA for the CDR3 is TGTGCCAGCAGCTTATCCGGGACTAGCCGATTTTTTGAGCAGTTCTTC.

This clonotype was counted only a few times. J is TRBJ2-5 and V is TRBV12-3 or TRBV12-4; D gene uncertain. This CDR3 region has 14 residues. V gave up 3 bases and J gave up 4 bases, with 12 bases separating them. Written as DNA, the CDR3 is TGTGCCAGCAGTTTCCGTGGGTTTAGAGAGACCCAGTACTTC. Translation gives CASSFRGFRETQYF.

This clonotype was seen a handful of times. The V and J genes are TRBV4-2 and TRBJ2-7; unclear D gene. The CDR3 is made up of 13 amino acids. Trimming removed 4 bases from V and 1 base from J, with 8 bases in between. Germline V lookup: CDR1 LGHNA, CDR2 YNFKEQ. CDR3 residues: CASSPHYSYEQYF. CDR3 sequence (DNA): TGTGCCAGCAGCCCCCACTATTCCTACGAGCAGTACTTC.

This clonotype turned up a few times. The chain links TRBV6-5 to TRBJ1-1; D unresolved. V lost 4 bases and J 3 bases, leaving 15 bases between the germline ends. There are 15 residues in the CDR3. The germline V gene encodes CDR1 MNHEY and CDR2 SVGAGI. The CDR3 is CASSFNLWGDTEAFF. DNA of the CDR3: TGTGCCAGCAGTTTCAACCTGTGGGGTGACACTGAAGCTTTCTTT.

This clonotype has just a few counts. This chain joins TRBV5-1 and TRBJ2-2, with 10 bases aligning to TRBD2. There are 15 residues in the CDR3. J gave up 5 bases and V 4 bases, and 5 bases lay outside the gene matches. Germline values: CDR1 SGHRS, CDR2 YFSETQ. The CDR3 is CASSRLAGDTGELFF. The CDR3, as DNA: TGCGCCAGCAGCCGGCTAGCGGGAGATACCGGGGAGCTGTTTTTT.

This clonotype turned up a few times. The rearrangement joins TRBV7-3 to TRBJ2-3; no clear D gene. The CDR3 has 13 amino acids. The germline CDR1 and CDR2 sequences are SGHTA and FQGTGA. Trimming pared 0 bases from V and 3 bases from J, leaving 4 bases between. The DNA for the CDR3 is TGTGCCAGCAGCTTAACGATGACAGATACGCAGTATTTT. It encodes CASSLTMTDTQYF.

The V gene is TRBV18, the J gene TRBJ1-5, with unresolved D. Deletions cut 3 bases from V and 0 bases from J, with 9 bases between. This CDR3 comprises 15 residues. The germline V gene has CDR1 KGHSH and CDR2 LQKENI. As DNA, the CDR3 is TGTGCCAGCTCACCTTGGGGAGATAGCAATCAGCCCCAGCATTTT. This sequence encodes CASSPWGDSNQPQHF.

The table lists this clonotype with a few counts. The rearrangement links TRBV11-2 to TRBJ2-1; D is uncertain. The CDR3 covers 12 residues. V lost 0 bases, J lost 12 bases, and 9 bases lay in between. Per the germline V gene, CDR1 is SGHAT and CDR2 is FQNNGV. This CDR3 reads CASSLDFGRQFF. The DNA of the CDR3 is TGTGCCAGCAGCTTAGATTTCGGGCGGCAGTTCTTC.

This clonotype was picked up a small number of times. This chain joins TRBV24-1 and TRBJ2-2; 7 positions match TRBD2. Germline V lookup: CDR1 KGHDR, CDR2 SFDVKD. V dropped 2 bases and J dropped 3; count of bases not matched to a gene: 5. The CDR3 loop spans 16 amino acids. The CDR3 spells CATSDWGGSDTGELFF. CDR3 nucleotide sequence: TGTGCCACCAGTGATTGGGGCGGGAGCGACACCGGGGAGCTGTTTTTT.

The rearrangement joins TRBV20-1 to TRBJ2-5; D is unclear. Germline V CDR1 and CDR2: DFQATT, SNEGSKA (reference sequence). This CDR3 has 12 residues. V was trimmed by 1 base and J by 10 bases, leaving 13 bases between them. DNA for the CDR3: TGCAGTGCTAGAGGAGTGCCCAAGGACCAGTACTTC. Translating gives CSARGVPKDQYF.

This clonotype was recorded a few times. The genes are TRBV6-5 and TRBJ1-1; possible D gene TRBD1, 5 bases. The CDR3 extends over 12 amino acids. In germline, CDR1 is MNHEY, CDR2 SVGAGI. The V end lost 10 bases, the J end lost 3 bases, and 12 bases lay between the germline ends. The CDR3 coding sequence is TGTGCCACCTTTCCGGGGGACACTGAAGCTTTCTTT. This translates into CATFPGDTEAFF.

The chain uses TRBV12-3 or TRBV12-4 and TRBJ1-2; 7 bases agree with TRBD1. The CDR3 length is 14 residues. With 3 bases clipped from V and 4 bases from J, the junction kept 5 bases outside the gene matches. The CDR3 here is CASSFGRGAYGYTF. In DNA form, the CDR3 reads TGTGCCAGCAGTTTTGGCAGGGGGGCCTATGGCTACACCTTC.

Here the CDR3 DNA reads TGTGCCAGCAGCTTAATACCTCGGGGGGAAGATACGCAGTATTTT. Translation gives CASSLIPRGEDTQYF. The chain uses TRBV9 and TRBJ2-3; 7 bases line up with TRBD2. The junction had 10 bases not matched to a gene; V was cut back by 4 bases and J by 5 bases. CDR3 length: 15 amino acids. Germline lookup yields CDR1 SGDLS and CDR2 YYNGEE.

The chain joins TRBV5-1 to TRBJ2-1; 11 bases match TRBD2. CDR3 length: 18 residues. Per the germline V gene, CDR1 is SGHRS and CDR2 is YFSETQ. Germline trimming cut 0 bases from V and 3 bases from J; bases unmatched to any gene: 8. As DNA, the CDR3 is TGCGCCAGCAGCTTGGAAGACCTAGCGGGAGGTTTCTACAATGAGCAGTTCTTC. It is translated as CASSLEDLAGGFYNEQFF.